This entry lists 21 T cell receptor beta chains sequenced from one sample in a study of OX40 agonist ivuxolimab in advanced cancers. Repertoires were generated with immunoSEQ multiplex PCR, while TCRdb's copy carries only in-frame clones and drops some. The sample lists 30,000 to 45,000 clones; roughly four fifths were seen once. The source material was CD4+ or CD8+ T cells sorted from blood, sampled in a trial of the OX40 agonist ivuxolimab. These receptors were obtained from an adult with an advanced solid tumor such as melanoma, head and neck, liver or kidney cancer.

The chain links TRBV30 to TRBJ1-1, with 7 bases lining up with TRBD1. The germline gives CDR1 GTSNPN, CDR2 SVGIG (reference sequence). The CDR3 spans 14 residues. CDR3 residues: CSLTGRGADTEAFF. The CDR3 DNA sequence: TGTTCGCTGACAGGGAGAGGTGCGGACACTGAAGCTTTCTTT. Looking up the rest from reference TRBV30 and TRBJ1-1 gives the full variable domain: SQTIHQWPATLVQPVGSPLSLECTVEGTSNPNLYWYRQAAGRGLQLLFYSVGIGQISSEVPQNLSASRPQDRQFILSSKKLLLSDSGFYLCSLTGRGADTEAFFGQGTRLTVV.

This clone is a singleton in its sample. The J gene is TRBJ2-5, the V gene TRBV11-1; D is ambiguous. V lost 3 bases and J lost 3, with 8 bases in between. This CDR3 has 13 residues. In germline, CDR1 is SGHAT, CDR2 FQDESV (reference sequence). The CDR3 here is CASSFTLEETQYF. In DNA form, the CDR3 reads TGTGCCAGCAGCTTCACGCTAGAAGAGACCCAGTACTTC. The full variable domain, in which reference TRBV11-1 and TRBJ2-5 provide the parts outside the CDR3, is EAEVAQSPRYKITEKSQAVAFWCDPISGHATLYWYRQILGQGPELLVQFQDESVVDDSQLPKDRFSAERLKGVDSTLKIQPAELGDSAMYLCASSFTLEETQYFGPGTRLLVL.

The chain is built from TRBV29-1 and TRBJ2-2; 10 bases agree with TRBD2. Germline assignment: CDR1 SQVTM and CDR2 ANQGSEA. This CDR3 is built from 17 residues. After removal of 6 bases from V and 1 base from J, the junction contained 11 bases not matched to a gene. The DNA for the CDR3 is TGCAGCGTCCCCAGCGGGAGGGCCGTTTTGAACACCGGGGAGCTGTTTTTT. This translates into CSVPSGRAVLNTGELFF.

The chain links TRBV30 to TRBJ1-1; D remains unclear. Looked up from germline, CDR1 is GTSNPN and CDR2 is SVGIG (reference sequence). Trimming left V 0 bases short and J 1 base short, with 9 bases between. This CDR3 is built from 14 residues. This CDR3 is CAWSVPSGNTEAFF. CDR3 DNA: TGTGCCTGGAGTGTACCCAGCGGGAACACTGAAGCTTTCTTT.

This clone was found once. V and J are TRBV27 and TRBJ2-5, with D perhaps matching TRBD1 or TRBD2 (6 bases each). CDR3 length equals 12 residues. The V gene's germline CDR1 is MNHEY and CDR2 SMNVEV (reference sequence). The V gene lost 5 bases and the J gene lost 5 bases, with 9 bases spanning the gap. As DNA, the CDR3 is TGTGCCAGCAGTGGGGGGCGGGAGACCCAGTACTTC. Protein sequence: CASSGGRETQYF.

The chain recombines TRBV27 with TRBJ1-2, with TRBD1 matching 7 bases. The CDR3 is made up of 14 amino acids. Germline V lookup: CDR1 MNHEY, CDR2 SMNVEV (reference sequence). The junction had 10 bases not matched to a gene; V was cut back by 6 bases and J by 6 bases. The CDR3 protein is CASSSPGRGHGYTF. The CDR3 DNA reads TGTGCCAGCAGCTCCCCCGGGAGGGGGCATGGCTACACCTTC.

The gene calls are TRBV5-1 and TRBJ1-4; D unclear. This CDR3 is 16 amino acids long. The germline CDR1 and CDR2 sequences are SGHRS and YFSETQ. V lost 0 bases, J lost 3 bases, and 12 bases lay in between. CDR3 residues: CASSLDVGDSNEKLFF. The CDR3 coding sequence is TGCGCCAGCAGCTTGGATGTTGGTGACTCTAATGAAAAACTGTTTTTT.

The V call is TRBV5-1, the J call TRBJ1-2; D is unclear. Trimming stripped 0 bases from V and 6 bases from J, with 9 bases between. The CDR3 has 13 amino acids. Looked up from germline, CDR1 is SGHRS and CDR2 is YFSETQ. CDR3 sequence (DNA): TGCGCCAGCAGCTTGGAGGCGGCTGATGGCTACACCTTC. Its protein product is CASSLEAADGYTF.

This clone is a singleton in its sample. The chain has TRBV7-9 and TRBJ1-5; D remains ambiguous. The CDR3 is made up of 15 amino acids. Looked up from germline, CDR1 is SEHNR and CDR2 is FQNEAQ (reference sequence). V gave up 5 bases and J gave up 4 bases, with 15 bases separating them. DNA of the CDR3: TGTGCCAGCAGCAAGGGCCCGGGCCTAAATCAGCCCCAGCATTTT. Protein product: CASSKGPGLNQPQHF.

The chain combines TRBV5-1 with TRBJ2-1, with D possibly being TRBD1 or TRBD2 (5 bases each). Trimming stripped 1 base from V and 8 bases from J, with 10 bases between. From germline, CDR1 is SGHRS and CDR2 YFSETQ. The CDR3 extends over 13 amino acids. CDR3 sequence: CASSLRGPHEQFF. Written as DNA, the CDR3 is TGCGCCAGCAGCTTGCGGGGCCCCCATGAGCAGTTCTTC.

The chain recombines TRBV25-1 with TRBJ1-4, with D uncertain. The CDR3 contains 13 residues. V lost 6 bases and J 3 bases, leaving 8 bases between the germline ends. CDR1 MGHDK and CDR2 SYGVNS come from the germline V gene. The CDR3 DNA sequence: TGTGCCAGCAGATCCGGGGCTAATGAAAAACTGTTTTTT. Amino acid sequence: CASRSGANEKLFF. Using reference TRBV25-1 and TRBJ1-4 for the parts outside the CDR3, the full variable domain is EADIYQTPRYLVIGTGKKITLECSQTMGHDKMYWYQQDPGMELHLIHYSYGVNSTEKGDLSSESTVSRIRTEHFPLTLESARPSHTSQYLCASRSGANEKLFFGSGTQLSVL.

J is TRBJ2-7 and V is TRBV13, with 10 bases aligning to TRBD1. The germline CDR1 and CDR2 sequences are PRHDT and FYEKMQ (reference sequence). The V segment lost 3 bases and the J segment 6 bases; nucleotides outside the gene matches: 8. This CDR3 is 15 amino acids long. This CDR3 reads CASSLATGGRGEQYF. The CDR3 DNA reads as TGTGCCAGCAGCTTGGCGACAGGGGGCCGGGGCGAGCAGTACTTC.

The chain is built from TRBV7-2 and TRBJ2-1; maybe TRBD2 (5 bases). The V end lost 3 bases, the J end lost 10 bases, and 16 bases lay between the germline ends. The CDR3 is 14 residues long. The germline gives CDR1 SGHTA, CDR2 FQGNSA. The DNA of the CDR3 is TGTGCCAGCAGCTTCAATCGGGGAAAGGAGGAGCAGTTCTTC. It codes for CASSFNRGKEEQFF.

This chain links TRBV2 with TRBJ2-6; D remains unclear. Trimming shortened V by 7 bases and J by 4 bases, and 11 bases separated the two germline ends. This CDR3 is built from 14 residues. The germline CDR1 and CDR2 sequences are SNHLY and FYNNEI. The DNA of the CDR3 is TGTGCCAGCAAGGAAAGCACCGGGGCCAACGTCCTGACTTTC. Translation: CASKESTGANVLTF. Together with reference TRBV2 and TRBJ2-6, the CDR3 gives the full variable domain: EPEVTQTPSHQVTQMGQEVILRCVPISNHLYFYWYRQILGQKVEFLVSFYNNEISEKSEIFDDQFSVERPDGSNFTLKIRSTKLEDSAMYFCASKESTGANVLTFGAGSRLTVL.

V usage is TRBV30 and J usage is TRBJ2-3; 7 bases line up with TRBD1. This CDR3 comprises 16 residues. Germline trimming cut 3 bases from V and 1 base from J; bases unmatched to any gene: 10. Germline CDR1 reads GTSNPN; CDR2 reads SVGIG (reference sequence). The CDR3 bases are TGTGCCTGGAGAGATTCCCACGGGACAGGCACAGATACGCAGTATTTT. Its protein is CAWRDSHGTGTDTQYF.

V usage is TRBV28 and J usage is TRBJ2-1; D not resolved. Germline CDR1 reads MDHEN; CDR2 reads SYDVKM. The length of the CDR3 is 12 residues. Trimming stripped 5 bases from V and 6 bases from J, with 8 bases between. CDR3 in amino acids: CASSVRRNEQFF. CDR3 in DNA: TGTGCCAGCAGTGTGCGGCGCAATGAGCAGTTCTTC.

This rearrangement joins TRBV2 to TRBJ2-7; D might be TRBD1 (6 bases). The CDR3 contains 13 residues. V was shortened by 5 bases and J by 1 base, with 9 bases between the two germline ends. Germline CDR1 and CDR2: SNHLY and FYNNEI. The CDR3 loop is CASSYRVSYEQYF. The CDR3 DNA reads TGTGCCAGCAGTTACAGGGTTTCCTACGAGCAGTACTTC.

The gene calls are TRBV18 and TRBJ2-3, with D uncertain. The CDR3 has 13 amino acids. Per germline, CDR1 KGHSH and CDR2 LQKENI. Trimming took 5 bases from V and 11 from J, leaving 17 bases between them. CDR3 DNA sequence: TGTGCCAGCTCAAACCAGAAATCCTTAGAGCAGTATTTT. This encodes CASSNQKSLEQYF.

The CDR3 coding sequence is TGTGCCAGCAGCGTAGAAGAAGGATGGGGCCTCAGGGACTCTGACACCTTC. This codes for CASSVEEGWGLRDSDTF. This chain uses TRBV9 with TRBJ1-2; D is perhaps TRBD1 (5 bases). Germline CDR1 SGDLS, CDR2 YYNGEE. This CDR3 is 17 amino acids long. V dropped 0 bases and J dropped 12 bases, with 27 bases sitting between them.

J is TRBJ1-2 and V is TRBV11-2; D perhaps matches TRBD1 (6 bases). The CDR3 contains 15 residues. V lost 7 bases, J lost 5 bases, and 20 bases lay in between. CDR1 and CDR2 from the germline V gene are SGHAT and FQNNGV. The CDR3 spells CASTLDLTGLYGYTF. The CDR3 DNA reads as TGTGCCAGCACCCTAGACCTCACAGGGTTGTATGGCTACACCTTC.

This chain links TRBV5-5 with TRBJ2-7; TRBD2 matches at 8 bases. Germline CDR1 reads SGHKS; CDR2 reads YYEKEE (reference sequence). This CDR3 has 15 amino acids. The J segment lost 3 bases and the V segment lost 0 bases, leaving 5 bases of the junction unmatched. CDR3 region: CASSLDRLAGYEQYF. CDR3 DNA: TGTGCCAGCAGCTTGGATCGGCTAGCGGGCTACGAGCAGTACTTC.